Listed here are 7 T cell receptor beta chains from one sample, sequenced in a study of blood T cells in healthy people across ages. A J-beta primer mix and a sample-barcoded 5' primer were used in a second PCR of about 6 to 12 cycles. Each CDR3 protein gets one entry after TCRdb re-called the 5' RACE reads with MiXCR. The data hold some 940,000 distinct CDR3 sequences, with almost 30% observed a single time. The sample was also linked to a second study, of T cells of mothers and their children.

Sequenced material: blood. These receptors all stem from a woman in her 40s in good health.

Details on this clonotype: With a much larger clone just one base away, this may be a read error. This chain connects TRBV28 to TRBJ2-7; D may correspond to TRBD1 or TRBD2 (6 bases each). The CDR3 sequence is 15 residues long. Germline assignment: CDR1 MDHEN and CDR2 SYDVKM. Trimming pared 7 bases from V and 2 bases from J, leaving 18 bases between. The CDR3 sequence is CASTSLGGAAYEQYF. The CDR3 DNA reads TGTGCCAGCACTAGCTTGGGGGGCGCCGCCTACGAGCAGTACTTC.

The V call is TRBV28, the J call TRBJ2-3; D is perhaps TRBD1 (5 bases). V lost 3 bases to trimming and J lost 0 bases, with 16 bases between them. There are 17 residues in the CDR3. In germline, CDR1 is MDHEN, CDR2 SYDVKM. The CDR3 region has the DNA TGTGCCAGCAGTTTCGGGCAGGGTGACTCTAGCACAGATACGCAGTATTTT. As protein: CASSFGQGDSSTDTQYF. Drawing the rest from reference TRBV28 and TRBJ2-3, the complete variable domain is DVKVTQSSRYLVKRTGEKVFLECVQDMDHENMFWYRQDPGLGLRLIYFSYDVKMKEKGDIPEGYSVSREKKERFSLILESASTNQTSMYLCASSFGQGDSSTDTQYFGPGTRLTVL.

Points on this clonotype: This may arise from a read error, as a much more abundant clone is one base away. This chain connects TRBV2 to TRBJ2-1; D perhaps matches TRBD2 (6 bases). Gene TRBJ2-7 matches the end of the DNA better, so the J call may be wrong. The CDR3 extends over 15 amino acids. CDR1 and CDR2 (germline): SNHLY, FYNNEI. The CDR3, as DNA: TGTGCCAGCGTCTACCGGGGACTCTCCTACAATGAGCAGTACTTC. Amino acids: CASVYRGLSYNEQYF.

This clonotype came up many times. This chain's CDR3 is CASSYLSSNQPQHF. In nucleotides, the CDR3 is TGTGCCAGCAGTTACTTGAGTAGCAATCAGCCCCAGCATTTT. V gene TRBV6-6 combines with J gene TRBJ1-5; D gene unclear. CDR1 and CDR2 from the germline V gene are MNHNY and SVGAGI (reference sequence). V lost 1 base and J 0 bases, leaving 4 bases between the germline ends. The CDR3 has 14 amino acids.

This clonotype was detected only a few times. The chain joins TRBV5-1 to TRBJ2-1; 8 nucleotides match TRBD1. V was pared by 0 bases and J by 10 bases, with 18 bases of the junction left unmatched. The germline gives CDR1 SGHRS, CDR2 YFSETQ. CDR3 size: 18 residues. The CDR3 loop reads CASSLELSRDRPGGEQFF. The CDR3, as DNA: TGCGCCAGCAGCTTGGAACTTAGTAGGGACAGGCCCGGGGGAGAGCAGTTCTTC.

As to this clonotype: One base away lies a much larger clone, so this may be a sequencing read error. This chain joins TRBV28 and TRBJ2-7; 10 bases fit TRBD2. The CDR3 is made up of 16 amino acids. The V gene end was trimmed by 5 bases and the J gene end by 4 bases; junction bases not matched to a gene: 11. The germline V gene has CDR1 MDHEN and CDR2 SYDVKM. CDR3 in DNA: TGTGCCAGCAGTCCTCCGGGGTCTAGCGGGGGATACGAGCAGTACTTC. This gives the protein CASSPPGSSGGYEQYF.

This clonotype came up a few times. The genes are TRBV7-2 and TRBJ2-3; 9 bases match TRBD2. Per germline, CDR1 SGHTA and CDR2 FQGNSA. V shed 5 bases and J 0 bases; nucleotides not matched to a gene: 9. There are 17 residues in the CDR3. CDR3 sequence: CASSPVLAGRSTDTQYF. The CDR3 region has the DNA TGTGCCAGCAGCCCAGTCCTAGCGGGGCGAAGCACAGATACGCAGTATTTT. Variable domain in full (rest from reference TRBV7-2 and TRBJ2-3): GAGVSQSPSNKVTEKGKDVELRCDPISGHTALYWYRQSLGQGLEFLIYFQGNSAPDKSGLPSDRFSAERTGGSVSTLTIQRTQQEDSAVYLCASSPVLAGRSTDTQYFGPGTRLTVL.